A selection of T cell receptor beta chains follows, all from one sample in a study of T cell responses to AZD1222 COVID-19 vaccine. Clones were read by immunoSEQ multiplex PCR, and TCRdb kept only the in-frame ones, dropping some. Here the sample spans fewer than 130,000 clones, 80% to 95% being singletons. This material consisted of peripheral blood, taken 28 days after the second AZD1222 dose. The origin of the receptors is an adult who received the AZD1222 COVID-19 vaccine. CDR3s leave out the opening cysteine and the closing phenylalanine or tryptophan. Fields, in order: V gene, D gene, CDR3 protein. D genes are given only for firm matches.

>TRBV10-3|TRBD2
AISEGAGGQETQY
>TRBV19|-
ASRGAYEQY
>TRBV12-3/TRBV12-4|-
ASSLVRPGELF
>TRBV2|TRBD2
ASSVGLAGGREQF
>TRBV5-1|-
ASSQDLSGNTIY
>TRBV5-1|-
ASSLDPRTGELF
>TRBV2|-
ASWPLYNSPLH
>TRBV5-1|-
ASSLGPGRRNQPQH
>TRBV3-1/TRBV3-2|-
ASSPWRNSGNTIY
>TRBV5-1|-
ASSLAGIIGAAF